Detailed here is one TCR beta chain. The record originates from a study of blood T cells in healthy people across ages. In the study overall: The template switching approach captured approximately one barcoded beta molecule for every two T cells.

V lost 1 base and J 0 bases, leaving 10 bases between the germline ends. The CDR3 loop spans 15 amino acids. Germline V lookup: CDR1 MDHEN, CDR2 SYDVKM. Isolation of PBMCs gave at least 6 million cells per sample. Together with a sample-barcoded 5' primer, a J-beta primer mix was included in a second PCR lasting about 7 to 11 cycles. MiXCR was run by TCRdb on the 5' RACE reads, yielding one entry per CDR3 protein. The table has about 680,000 distinct CDR3 sequences, roughly 50% seen once; the top ten hold about a third. The clonotype comes from a woman aged 55-75 years in good health. Sample: blood. J is TRBJ2-7 and V is TRBV28; D possibly corresponds to TRBD1 (6 bases). The CDR3 DNA sequence: TGTGCCAGCAGTTTATACAGGGTAAGCTCCTACGAGCAGTACTTC. It encodes CASSLYRVSSYEQYF.